The TCR beta chain under discussion was sequenced for a study of T cells in localized non-small cell lung cancer. Study-level results: Adjacent uninvolved lung had the highest clonality, suggesting focused antigen responses. A higher density of T cells in blood coincided with extended overall survival. Sequencing was restricted to one tumor region; therefore, heterogeneity remains possible. Appearing in adjacent lung were a median about 50 of the top 100 tumor clones.

Per germline, CDR1 SQVTM and CDR2 ANQGSEA. The CDR3 is 14 residues long. Trimming shortened V by 3 bases and J by 4 bases, and 15 bases separated the two germline ends. As regards this clone: Its antigen remains unidentified.

The method was immunoSEQ multiplex PCR; TCRdb's version includes in-frame clones alone and lacks a portion of them. This sample carries over 15,000 clones, roughly nine tenths of them seen once, and the ten largest clones take around 2.5%. The receptor comes from a woman between 40 and 69 years old with stage I lung adenocarcinoma. The chain recombines TRBV29-1 with TRBJ1-1; tentative D call: TRBD1 (6 bases). The source was peripheral blood, collected before any cancer treatment. CDR3 protein: CSVDRGGSGTEAFF. The CDR3 nucleotides read TGCAGCGTTGATAGGGGGGGCTCGGGCACTGAAGCTTTCTTT.